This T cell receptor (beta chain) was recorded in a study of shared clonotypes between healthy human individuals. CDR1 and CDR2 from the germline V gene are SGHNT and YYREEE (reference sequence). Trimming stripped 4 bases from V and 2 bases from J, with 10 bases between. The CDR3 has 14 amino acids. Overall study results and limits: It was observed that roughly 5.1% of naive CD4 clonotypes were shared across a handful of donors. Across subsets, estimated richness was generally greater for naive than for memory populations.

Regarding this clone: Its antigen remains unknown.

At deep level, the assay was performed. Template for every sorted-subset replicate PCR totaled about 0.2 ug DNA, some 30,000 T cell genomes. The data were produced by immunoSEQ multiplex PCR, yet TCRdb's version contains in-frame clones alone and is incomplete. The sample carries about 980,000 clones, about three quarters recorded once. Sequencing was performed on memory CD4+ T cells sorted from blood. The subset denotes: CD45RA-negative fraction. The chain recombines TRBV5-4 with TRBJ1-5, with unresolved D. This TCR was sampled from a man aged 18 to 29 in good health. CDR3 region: CASSARGGNQPQHF. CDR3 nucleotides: TGTGCCAGCAGCGCCCGGGGAGGCAATCAGCCCCAGCATTTT.